These 30 T cell receptor beta chains originate from one sample sequenced in a study of T-cell memory formation after mild COVID-19. One entry per CDR3 protein, called by TCRdb with MiXCR from the 5' RACE reads. Of about 340,000 distinct CDR3 sequences in the sample, under 25% were seen once. The material sequenced was PBMCs or a T cell subset sorted from them (not recorded which). Receptor source: an adult woman who had mild COVID-19 (a few samples of this study predate the infection). Cell type and time point are not known.

DNA for the CDR3: TGTGCCAGCAGCGGGACTAGCGGGGGGGCTGCCGGGGAGCTGTTTTTT. Protein sequence: CASSGTSGGAAGELFF. V usage is TRBV3-1 and J usage is TRBJ2-2, with 16 bases fitting TRBD2. The CDR3 sequence is 16 residues long. The V gene's germline CDR1 is LGHDT and CDR2 YNNKEL (reference sequence). V lost 5 bases and J lost 6; bases outside the gene matches: 3.

This clonotype was seen repeatedly, ten times or more. The chain recombines TRBV12-3 or TRBV12-4 with TRBJ2-5; D possibly matches TRBD1 or TRBD2 (5 bases each). CDR3 length: 15 amino acids. The V and J ends lost 4 bases and 5 bases respectively, with 17 bases between them. The CDR3 DNA is TGTGCCAGCAGTTCCGGGACCCCGGGCGTGGAGACCCAGTACTTC. It translates to CASSSGTPGVETQYF.

Remarks on this clonotype: Germline is not matched at one junction end, which may reflect a read error. The chain joins TRBV7-7 to TRBJ2-6, with TRBD1 identical over 8 bases. The CDR3 length is 13 residues. In germline, CDR1 is SSHAT, CDR2 FNYEAQ (reference sequence). The CDR3: CASSLDRGDVLTF. The DNA for the CDR3 is TGTGCTAGCAGCTTAGACAGGGGTGACGTCCTGACTTTC.

This clonotype was recorded a few times. The chain links TRBV7-8 to TRBJ2-3, with D perhaps matching TRBD2 (6 bases). Germline-derived CDR1 and CDR2 are SGHVS and FQNEAQ. The V end lost 4 bases, the J end lost 10 bases, and 15 bases lay between the germline ends. The CDR3 sequence is 13 residues long. Here the CDR3 reads CASSSTPPGAQYF. For the CDR3, the DNA is TGTGCCAGCAGCTCGACCCCTCCGGGAGCGCAGTATTTT.

This clonotype appeared a few times. This chain uses TRBV4-1 with TRBJ1-2; TRBD1 aligns across 8 bases. Germline CDR1 reads MGHRA; CDR2 reads YSYEKL. The CDR3 length is 16 residues. V lost 8 bases and J lost 0; bases outside the gene matches: 11. Here the CDR3 DNA reads TGCGCCAGCGGGGACAGGATCCTCCCAGCTAACTATGGCTACACCTTC. Amino acids: CASGDRILPANYGYTF.

This clonotype has more than one count but fewer than ten. This chain joins TRBV19 and TRBJ2-7; tentative D call: TRBD1 (6 bases). Germline V gives CDR1 LNHDA, CDR2 SQIVND (reference sequence). Trimming pared 6 bases from V and 2 bases from J, leaving 14 bases between. This CDR3 comprises 14 residues. As DNA, the CDR3 is TGTGCCAGTAGGAAACAGGGTGAAGCCTACGAGCAGTACTTC. It is translated as CASRKQGEAYEQYF. Using reference TRBV19 and TRBJ2-7 for the parts outside the CDR3, the full variable domain is DGGITQSPKYLFRKEGQNVTLSCEQNLNHDAMYWYRQDPGQGLRLIYYSQIVNDFQKGDIAEGYSVSREKKESFPLTVTSAQKNPTAFYLCASRKQGEAYEQYFGPGTRLTVT.

This clonotype was detected only a few times. The chain recombines TRBV12-3 or TRBV12-4 with TRBJ1-1, with TRBD1 matching over 7 bases. The CDR3 has 16 amino acids. V lost 6 bases, J lost 3 bases, and 13 bases stayed unmatched. The CDR3 sequence: CASRPAVSRGDTEAFF. CDR3 nucleotide sequence: TGTGCCAGCAGACCAGCGGTCAGCAGGGGGGACACTGAAGCTTTCTTT.

Only a few counts were recorded for this clonotype. This rearrangement joins TRBV27 to TRBJ2-3; D is uncertain. The CDR3 sequence is 15 residues long. The V gene's germline CDR1 is MNHEY and CDR2 SMNVEV (reference sequence). V lost 0 bases to trimming and J lost 0 bases, with 7 bases between them. The CDR3 coding sequence is TGTGCCAGCAGTTTATCGGGGTTTAGCACAGATACGCAGTATTTT. This gives the protein CASSLSGFSTDTQYF.

The V gene is TRBV7-9, the J gene TRBJ1-2, with a possible D match to TRBD1 (5 bases). The CDR3 covers 13 residues. V was shortened by 5 bases and J by 6 bases, with 13 bases between the two germline ends. Germline CDR1 is SEHNR and CDR2 is FQNEAQ (reference sequence). CDR3 DNA sequence: TGTGCCAGCAGCCATTCCCGGGGCGATGGCTACACCTTC. This translates into CASSHSRGDGYTF.

In this sample, this clonotype turned up a few times. DNA for the CDR3: TGTGCCAGCAGCCAAGCACTCGGCCAGGGAAGAACTGAAGCTTTCTTT. As protein: CASSQALGQGRTEAFF. The rearrangement uses TRBV14 and TRBJ1-1; weak D call: TRBD1 (5 bases). Trimming left V 1 base short and J 5 bases short, with 17 bases between. Germline lookup yields CDR1 SGHDN and CDR2 FVKESK. There are 16 residues in the CDR3.

V and J are TRBV7-2 and TRBJ1-2; D not certain. Germline loops: CDR1 SGHTA, CDR2 FQGNSA. V was pared by 1 base and J by 6 bases, with 15 bases between. This CDR3 has 15 residues. CDR3 DNA: TGTGCCAGCAGCTTAGTTTCGCCAGCGTCGGATGGCTACACCTTC. As protein: CASSLVSPASDGYTF.

This clonotype was detected a few times. The chain carries TRBV12-3 or TRBV12-4 and TRBJ1-5; D perhaps matches TRBD1 (6 bases). The CDR3 is 15 amino acids. V was trimmed by 4 bases and J by 0 bases, leaving 10 bases between them. In DNA form, the CDR3 reads TGTGCCAGCAGTTCGGGGGGCAATAGCAATCAGCCCCAGCATTTT. As protein: CASSSGGNSNQPQHF.

This clonotype was seen many times. J is TRBJ1-5 and V is TRBV5-1, with D perhaps TRBD1 (5 bases). The CDR3 sequence is 14 residues long. The germline V and J ends were trimmed by 2 bases and 4 bases, with 10 bases remaining between them. Germline CDR1 and CDR2: SGHRS and YFSETQ. The CDR3 loop reads CASSLGTENQPQHF. The DNA of the CDR3 is TGCGCCAGCAGCTTAGGGACTGAGAATCAGCCCCAGCATTTT.

The J gene is TRBJ1-2, the V gene TRBV7-9; a possible D gene is TRBD1 (6 bases). Trimming removed 2 bases at V and 3 bases at J, with 13 bases between. This CDR3 is built from 15 residues. CDR1 is SEHNR and CDR2 is FQNEAQ in the germline V gene (reference sequence). As DNA, the CDR3 is TGTGCCAGCAGCTTACTCCTGGGACATCACTATGGCTACACCTTC. Translation: CASSLLLGHHYGYTF.

This rearrangement joins TRBV4-1 to TRBJ1-5; 9 bases fit TRBD1. V shed 2 bases and J 4 bases; nucleotides not matched to a gene: 3. The CDR3 runs to 15 residues. Germline V gene data show CDR1 as MGHRA and CDR2 as YSYEKL. The CDR3 sequence is CASSQRDRDNQPQHF. The CDR3 DNA reads as TGCGCCAGCAGCCAACGGGACAGGGATAATCAGCCCCAGCATTTT.

V and J are TRBV24-1 and TRBJ2-1, with a possible D match to TRBD2 (6 bases). Germline-derived CDR1 and CDR2 are KGHDR and SFDVKD. CDR3 length equals 15 residues. The germline V and J ends were trimmed by 6 bases and 6 bases, with 17 bases remaining between them. CDR3 amino acids: CATSSRGLYPNEQFF. In nucleotides, the CDR3 is TGTGCCACCAGTTCAAGGGGACTTTACCCCAATGAGCAGTTCTTC.

This clonotype came up a few times. The CDR3 sequence: CASSLGSLSSYNEQFF. Written as DNA, the CDR3 is TGTGCCAGCAGCTTAGGTAGCCTCAGCTCCTACAATGAGCAGTTCTTC. This chain links TRBV7-9 with TRBJ2-1; D is ambiguous. This CDR3 has 16 residues. The germline V gene has CDR1 SEHNR and CDR2 FQNEAQ (reference sequence). V was clipped by 1 base and J by 0 bases, with 10 bases between them.

This sequence joins TRBV10-3 and TRBJ2-4; 10 bases fit TRBD2. The V gene's germline CDR1 is ENHRY and CDR2 SYGVKD. CDR3 length: 15 amino acids. Trimming cost V 5 bases and J 3 bases; bases outside gene matches: 4. The CDR3 DNA reads as TGTGCCATCAGTTTAGCGGGAGGCGGCAAAAACATTCAGTACTTC. Translated: CAISLAGGGKNIQYF.

This clonotype showed up many times. The CDR3 DNA reads as TGTGCCAGCAGCTTACGCCAGGGGAGCAATCAGCCCCAGCATTTT. As protein: CASSLRQGSNQPQHF. The J gene is TRBJ1-5, the V gene TRBV7-8, with D perhaps TRBD1 (6 bases). The CDR3 covers 15 residues. The V end lost 2 bases, the J end lost 1 base, and 9 bases lay between the germline ends. In germline, CDR1 is SGHVS, CDR2 FQNEAQ.

The V call is TRBV6-2 or TRBV6-3, the J call TRBJ2-7, with TRBD1 matching 10 bases. This CDR3 is built from 17 residues. CDR1 and CDR2 (germline): MNHEY, SVGEGT. The ends lost 5 bases at V and 5 bases at J; junction bases unmatched: 15. The CDR3 is CASSRNRPGTGANEQYF. The CDR3 DNA follows: TGTGCCAGCAGTCGAAACCGCCCCGGGACAGGGGCAAACGAGCAGTACTTC.

In this sample, this clonotype turned up a few times. V gene TRBV3-1 combines with J gene TRBJ2-7, with a tentative D call TRBD1 (6 bases). The CDR3 sequence is 15 residues long. CDR1 LGHDT and CDR2 YNNKEL come from the germline V gene (reference sequence). Deletions cut 2 bases from V and 2 bases from J, with 13 bases between. CDR3 coding DNA: TGTGCCAGCAGCCAATTCAGGGGCCCGCCCTACGAGCAGTACTTC. This gives the protein CASSQFRGPPYEQYF.

This clonotype was counted only a few times. The chain combines TRBV12-3 or TRBV12-4 with TRBJ1-2; TRBD1 matches 8 bases. V trimming: 5 bases; J trimming: 4 bases; junction bases outside the gene matches: 3. The CDR3 spans 13 residues. CDR3 nucleotides: TGTGCCAGCAGTAAAGACAGGGGCTATGGCTACACCTTC. Translation: CASSKDRGYGYTF.

The CDR3 sequence: CASSLSVGQNSYEQYF. CDR3 in DNA: TGTGCCAGCAGTTTATCAGTGGGACAGAACTCCTACGAGCAGTACTTC. The rearrangement joins TRBV28 to TRBJ2-7; 7 bases are a match to TRBD1. The V segment lost 1 base and the J segment 0 bases; nucleotides outside the gene matches: 6. The CDR3 spans 16 residues. From germline, CDR1 is MDHEN and CDR2 SYDVKM.

The gene calls are TRBV7-9 and TRBJ2-5; D assignment may be TRBD1 or TRBD2 (5 bases each). Germline V lookup: CDR1 SEHNR, CDR2 FQNEAQ (reference sequence). Trimming removed 6 bases from V and 1 base from J, with 9 bases in between. This CDR3 contains 13 residues. The CDR3, as DNA: TGTGCCAGCAGGGGACCGTTCCAAGAGACCCAGTACTTC. Translating gives CASRGPFQETQYF.

This clonotype was counted a few times. The CDR3 here is CASSSYEGGFSTDTQYF. The CDR3 nucleotides read TGTGCCAGCAGCTCATATGAGGGGGGCTTTAGCACAGATACGCAGTATTTT. The chain combines TRBV11-2 with TRBJ2-3; the D gene could be TRBD1 or TRBD2 (6 bases each). The CDR3 totals 17 residues. V was cut by 4 bases and J by 0 bases, with 17 bases left in between. CDR1 SGHAT and CDR2 FQNNGV come from the germline V gene.

This clonotype has more than one count but fewer than ten. The chain recombines TRBV5-6 with TRBJ2-7; D is perhaps TRBD1 or TRBD2 (6 bases each). The length of the CDR3 is 13 residues. CDR1 is SGHDT and CDR2 is YYEEEE in the germline V gene. The V gene lost 4 bases and the J gene lost 5 bases, with 13 bases spanning the gap. This CDR3 is CASSAGQVNEQYF. The CDR3 nucleotides read TGTGCCAGCAGCGCGGGACAAGTCAACGAGCAGTACTTC.

This chain connects TRBV5-1 to TRBJ2-5, with no clear D. The CDR3 runs 15 residues. In germline, CDR1 is SGHRS, CDR2 YFSETQ. V was shortened by 2 bases and J by 2 bases, with 13 bases between the two germline ends. CDR3: CASSFGSPNQETQYF. CDR3 nucleotides: TGCGCCAGCAGCTTTGGATCGCCAAATCAAGAGACCCAGTACTTC.

This clonotype came up many times. This chain uses TRBV5-1 with TRBJ2-5; D gene unclear. Trimming took 0 bases from V and 7 from J, leaving 7 bases between them. This CDR3 spans 12 amino acids. CDR1 and CDR2 from the germline V gene are SGHRS and YFSETQ. The DNA for the CDR3 is TGCGCCAGCAGCTTGGAATTTGGGACCCAGTACTTC. Translation gives CASSLEFGTQYF.

The CDR3 spells CASTPQGGASTEAFF. DNA of the CDR3: TGTGCCAGCACCCCCCAGGGGGGGGCGAGCACTGAAGCTTTCTTT. This chain links TRBV12-3 or TRBV12-4 with TRBJ1-1; 7 bases align to TRBD1. The CDR3 loop spans 15 amino acids. After removal of 7 bases from V and 4 bases from J, the junction contained 12 bases not matched to a gene.

This chain links TRBV12-3 or TRBV12-4 with TRBJ1-2, with 7 positions matching TRBD1. V lost 9 bases, J lost 6 bases, and 16 bases stayed unmatched. This CDR3 has 15 amino acids. As DNA, the CDR3 is TGTGCCAGTAGTGGAGGGGGCGCGTGGGAAGATGGCTACACCTTC. It yields the protein CASSGGGAWEDGYTF.